This T cell receptor beta chain was sequenced during a study of shared clonotypes between healthy human individuals. The trim removed 5 bases at V and 9 bases at J, leaving 2 bases unmatched. This CDR3 has 13 amino acids. Germline assignment: CDR1 LNHDA and CDR2 SQIVND (reference sequence). This table comes from immunoSEQ multiplex PCR, and its TCRdb copy is limited to in-frame clones, with some not included. The sample contains nearly 1 million clones, approximately 76% of which appear only once. The chain combines TRBV19 with TRBJ2-1; 12 bases are shared with TRBD2. The sample was memory CD4+ T cells sorted from blood. This sample's subset: CD45RA-negative fraction. The clonotype comes from a man between 18 and 29 years old in good health. CDR3 region: CASSGGLAGEQFF. CDR3 nucleotide sequence: TGTGCCAGTAGTGGGGGACTAGCGGGTGAGCAGTTCTTC.